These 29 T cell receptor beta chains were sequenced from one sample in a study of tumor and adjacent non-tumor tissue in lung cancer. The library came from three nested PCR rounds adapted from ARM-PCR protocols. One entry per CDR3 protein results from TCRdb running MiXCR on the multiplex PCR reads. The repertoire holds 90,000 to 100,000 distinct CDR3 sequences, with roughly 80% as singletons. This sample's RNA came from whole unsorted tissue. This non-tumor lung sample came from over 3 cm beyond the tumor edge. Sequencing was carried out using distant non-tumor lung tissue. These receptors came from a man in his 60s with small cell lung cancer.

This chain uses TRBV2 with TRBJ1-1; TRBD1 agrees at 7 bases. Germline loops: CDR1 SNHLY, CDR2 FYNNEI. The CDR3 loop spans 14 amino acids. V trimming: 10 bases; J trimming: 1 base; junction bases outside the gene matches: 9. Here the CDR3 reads CATIIRQGNTEAFF. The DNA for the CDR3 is TGTGCCACCATTATAAGACAGGGGAACACTGAAGCTTTCTTT.

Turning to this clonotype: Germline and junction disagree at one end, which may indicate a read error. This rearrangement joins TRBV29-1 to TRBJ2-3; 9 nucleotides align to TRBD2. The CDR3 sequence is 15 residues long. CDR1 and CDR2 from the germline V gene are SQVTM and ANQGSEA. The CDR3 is CSVWLAGDITDMQYF. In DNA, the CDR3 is TGCAGCGTTTGGTTAGCGGGAGATATCACAGATATGCAGTATTTT.

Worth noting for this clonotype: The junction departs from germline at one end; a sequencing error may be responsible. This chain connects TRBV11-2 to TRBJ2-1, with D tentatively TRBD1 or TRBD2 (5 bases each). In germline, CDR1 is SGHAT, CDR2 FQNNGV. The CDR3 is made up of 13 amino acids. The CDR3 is CARSLGAAGIKIF. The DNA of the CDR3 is TGTGCCCGCAGCTTAGGGGCGGCGGGCATAAAGATCTTC. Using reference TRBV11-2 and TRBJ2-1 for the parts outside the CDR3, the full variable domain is EAGVAQSPRYKIIEKRQSVAFWCNPISGHATLYWYQQILGQGPKLLIQFQNNGVVDDSQLPKDRFSAERLKGVDSTLKIQPAKLEDSAVYLCARSLGAAGIKIFGPGTRLTVL.

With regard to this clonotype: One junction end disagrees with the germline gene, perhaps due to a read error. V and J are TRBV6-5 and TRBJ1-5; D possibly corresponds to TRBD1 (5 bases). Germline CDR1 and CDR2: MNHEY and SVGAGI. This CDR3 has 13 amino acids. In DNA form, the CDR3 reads TGTACCAGTAGTAATAAGGGGTCACAGCCCCAGCATTTT. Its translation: CTSSNKGSQPQHF.

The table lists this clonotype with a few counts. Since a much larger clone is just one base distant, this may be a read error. The CDR3 DNA reads as TGTGCCAGCAGTTCCCCCTACGAGCAGTACTTC. Protein sequence: CASSSPYEQYF. The genes are TRBV12-3 or TRBV12-4 and TRBJ2-7, with D unresolved. V was pared by 4 bases and J by 2 bases, with 3 bases between. This CDR3 has 11 residues.

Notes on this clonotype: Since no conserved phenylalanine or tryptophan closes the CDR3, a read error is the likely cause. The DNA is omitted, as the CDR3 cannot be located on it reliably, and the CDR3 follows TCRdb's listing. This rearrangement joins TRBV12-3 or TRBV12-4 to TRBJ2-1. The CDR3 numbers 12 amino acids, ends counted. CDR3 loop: CASRKNYNEQLL.

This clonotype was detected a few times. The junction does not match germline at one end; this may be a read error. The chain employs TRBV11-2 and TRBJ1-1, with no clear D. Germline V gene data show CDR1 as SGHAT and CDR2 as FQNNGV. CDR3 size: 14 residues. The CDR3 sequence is CAGSLALGSFEAFF. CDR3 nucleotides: TGTGCCGGCAGCTTAGCTCTCGGGTCCTTTGAAGCTTTCTTT.

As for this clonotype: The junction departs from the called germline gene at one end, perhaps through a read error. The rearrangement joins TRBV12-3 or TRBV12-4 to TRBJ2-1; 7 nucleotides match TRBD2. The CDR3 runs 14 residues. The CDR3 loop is CASNSGDYNNEQFF. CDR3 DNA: TGTGCGAGCAATTCCGGGGACTACAACAATGAGCAGTTCTTC.

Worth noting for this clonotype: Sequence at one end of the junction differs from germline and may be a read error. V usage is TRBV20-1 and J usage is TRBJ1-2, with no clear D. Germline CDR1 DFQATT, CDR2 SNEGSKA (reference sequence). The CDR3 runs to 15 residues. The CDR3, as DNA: TGCAGTGTTAGAGAAGGTCCAGATGACCTCTATGGCTACACCTTC. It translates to CSVREGPDDLYGYTF.

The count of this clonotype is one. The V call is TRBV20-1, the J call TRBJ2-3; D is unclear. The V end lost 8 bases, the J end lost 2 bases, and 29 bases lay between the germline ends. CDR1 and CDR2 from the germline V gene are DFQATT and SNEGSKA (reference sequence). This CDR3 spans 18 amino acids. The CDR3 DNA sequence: TGCAGTACCACTCAACCCGCAACACGGAAGGCCCCCACAGATACGCAGTATTTT. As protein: CSTTQPATRKAPTDTQYF.

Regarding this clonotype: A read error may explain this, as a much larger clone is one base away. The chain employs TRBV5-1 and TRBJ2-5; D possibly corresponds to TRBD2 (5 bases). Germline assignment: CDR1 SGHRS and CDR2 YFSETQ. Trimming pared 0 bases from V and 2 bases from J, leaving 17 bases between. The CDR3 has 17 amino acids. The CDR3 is CASSLDHARAEQETQYF. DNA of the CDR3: TGCGCCAGCAGCTTGGATCATGCGAGGGCAGAACAAGAGACCCAGTACTTC.

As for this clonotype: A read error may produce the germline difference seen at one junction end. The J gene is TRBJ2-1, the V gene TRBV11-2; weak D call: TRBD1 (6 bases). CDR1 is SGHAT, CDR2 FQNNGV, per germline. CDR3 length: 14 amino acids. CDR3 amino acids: CASRLDTGLVEQFF. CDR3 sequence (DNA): TGTGCCAGCCGCTTAGACACAGGGTTGGTTGAGCAGTTCTTC.

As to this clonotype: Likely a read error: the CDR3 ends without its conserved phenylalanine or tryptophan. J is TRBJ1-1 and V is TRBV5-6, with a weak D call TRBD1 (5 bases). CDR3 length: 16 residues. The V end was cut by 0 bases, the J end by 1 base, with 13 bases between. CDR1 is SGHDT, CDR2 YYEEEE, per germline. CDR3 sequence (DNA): TGTGCCAGCAGCTTGGCCTCTGGGGCAGCGAACACTGAAGCTTTCTGT. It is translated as CASSLASGAANTEAFC.

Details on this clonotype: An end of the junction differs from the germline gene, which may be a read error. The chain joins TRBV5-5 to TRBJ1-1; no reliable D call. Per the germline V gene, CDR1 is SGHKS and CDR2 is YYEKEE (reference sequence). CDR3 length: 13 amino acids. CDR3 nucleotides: TGTGCCAGCAGCTTGTCGTCGAACACTGAAGTTTTCTTT. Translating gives CASSLSSNTEVFF. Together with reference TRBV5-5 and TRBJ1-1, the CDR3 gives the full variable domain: DAGVTQSPTHLIKTRGQQVTLRCSPISGHKSVSWYQQVLGQGPQFIFQYYEKEERGRGNFPDRFSARQFPNYSSELNVNALLLGDSALYLCASSLSSNTEVFFGQGTRLTVV.

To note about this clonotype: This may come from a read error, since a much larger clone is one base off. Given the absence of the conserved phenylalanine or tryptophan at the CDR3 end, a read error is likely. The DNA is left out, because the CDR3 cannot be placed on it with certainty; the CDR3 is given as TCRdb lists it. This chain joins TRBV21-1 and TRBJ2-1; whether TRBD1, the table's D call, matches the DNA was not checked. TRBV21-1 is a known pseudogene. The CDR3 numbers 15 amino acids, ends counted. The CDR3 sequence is CASSASPELNNEQFL.

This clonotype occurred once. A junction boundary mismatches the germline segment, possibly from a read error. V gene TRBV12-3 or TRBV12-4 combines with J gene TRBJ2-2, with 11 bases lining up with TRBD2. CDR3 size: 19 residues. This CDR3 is CASGPRVAGGSLNIGELFF. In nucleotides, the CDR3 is TGTGCCAGCGGCCCCCGGGTAGCGGGAGGGTCCTTGAACATCGGGGAGCTGTTTTTT.

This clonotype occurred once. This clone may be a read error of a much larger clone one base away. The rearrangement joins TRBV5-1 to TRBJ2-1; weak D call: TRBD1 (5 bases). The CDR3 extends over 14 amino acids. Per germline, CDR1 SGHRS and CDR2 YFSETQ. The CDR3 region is CACGQGRSYNEQIF. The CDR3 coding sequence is TGCGCCTGTGGGCAGGGTCGCTCCTACAATGAGCAGATCTTC.

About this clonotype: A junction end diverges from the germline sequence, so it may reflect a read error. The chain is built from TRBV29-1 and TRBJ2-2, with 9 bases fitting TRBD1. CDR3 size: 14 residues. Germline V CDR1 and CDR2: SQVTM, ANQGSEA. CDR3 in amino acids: CSVGQGGYIGEMFF. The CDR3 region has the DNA TGCAGCGTTGGACAGGGGGGCTACATCGGGGAGATGTTTTTT.

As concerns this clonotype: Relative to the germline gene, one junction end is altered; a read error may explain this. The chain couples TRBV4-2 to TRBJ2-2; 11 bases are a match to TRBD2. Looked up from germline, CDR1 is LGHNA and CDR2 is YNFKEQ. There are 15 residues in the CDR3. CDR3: CASKLAGDDGGEVYF. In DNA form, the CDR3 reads TGTGCCAGTAAACTAGCGGGAGATGATGGCGGGGAGGTGTATTTT.

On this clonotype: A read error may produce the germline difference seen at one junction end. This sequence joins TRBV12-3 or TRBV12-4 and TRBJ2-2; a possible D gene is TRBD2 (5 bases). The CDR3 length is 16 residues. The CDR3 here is CASSLAIGSPTGELFF. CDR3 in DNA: TGTGCCAGTAGTTTAGCGATAGGGAGTCCAACCGGGGAGCTGTTTTTT.

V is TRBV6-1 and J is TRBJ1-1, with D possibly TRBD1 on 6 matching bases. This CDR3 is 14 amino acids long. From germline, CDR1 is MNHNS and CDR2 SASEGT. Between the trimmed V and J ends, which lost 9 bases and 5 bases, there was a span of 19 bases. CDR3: CASNDKGGRTEAFF. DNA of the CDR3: TGTGCCAGTAATGATAAGGGGGGAAGGACTGAAGCTTTCTTT.

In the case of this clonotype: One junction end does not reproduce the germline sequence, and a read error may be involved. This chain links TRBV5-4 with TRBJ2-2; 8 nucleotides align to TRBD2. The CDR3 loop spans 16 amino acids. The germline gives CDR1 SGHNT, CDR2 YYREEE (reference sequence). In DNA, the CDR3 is TGTACCAGCAGCCCTCCCGGGACTAGGAACACCGGGGAGCTGTTTTTT. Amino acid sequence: CTSSPPGTRNTGELFF.

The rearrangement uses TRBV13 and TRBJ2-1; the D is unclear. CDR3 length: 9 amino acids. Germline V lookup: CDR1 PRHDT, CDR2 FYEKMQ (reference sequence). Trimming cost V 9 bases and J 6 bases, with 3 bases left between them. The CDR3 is CARPNEQFF. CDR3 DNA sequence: TGTGCCAGACCCAATGAGCAGTTCTTC.

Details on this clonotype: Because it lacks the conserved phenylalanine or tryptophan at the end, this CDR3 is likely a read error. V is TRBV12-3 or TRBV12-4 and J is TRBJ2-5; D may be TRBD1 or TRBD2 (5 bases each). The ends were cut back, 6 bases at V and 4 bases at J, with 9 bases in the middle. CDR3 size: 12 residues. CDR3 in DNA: TGTGCCAGCAGCCTCGGGGCAGAGACCCAGTACTCC. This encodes CASSLGAETQYS.

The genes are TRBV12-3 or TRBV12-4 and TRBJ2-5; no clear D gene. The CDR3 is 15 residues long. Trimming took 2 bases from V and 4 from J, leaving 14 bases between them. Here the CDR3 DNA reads TGTGCCAGCAGTTTAACCGGACGAAACCGAGAGACCCAGTACTTC. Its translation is CASSLTGRNRETQYF.

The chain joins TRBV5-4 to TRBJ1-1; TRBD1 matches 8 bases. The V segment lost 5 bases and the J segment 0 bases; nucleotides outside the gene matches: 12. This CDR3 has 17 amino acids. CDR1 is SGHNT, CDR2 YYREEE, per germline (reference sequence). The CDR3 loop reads CASSLDRVGLMNTEAFF. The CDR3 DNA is TGTGCCAGCAGTCTGGACAGGGTAGGGTTAATGAACACTGAAGCTTTCTTT.

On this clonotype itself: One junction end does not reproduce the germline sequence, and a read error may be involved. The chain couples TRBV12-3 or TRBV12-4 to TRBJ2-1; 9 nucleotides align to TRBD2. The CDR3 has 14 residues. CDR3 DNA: TGTGCCAGCAGTTTTGGGCGGGGGGGCCTTGAGCACTTCTTC. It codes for CASSFGRGGLEHFF.

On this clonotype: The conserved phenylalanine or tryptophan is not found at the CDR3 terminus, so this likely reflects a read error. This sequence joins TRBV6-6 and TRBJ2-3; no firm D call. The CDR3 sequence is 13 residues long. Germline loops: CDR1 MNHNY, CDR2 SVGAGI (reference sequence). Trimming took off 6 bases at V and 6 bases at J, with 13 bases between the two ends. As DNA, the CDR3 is TGTGCCAGCAGGTCGTCGAACACGGATACGCAGTATTTA. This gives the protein CASRSSNTDTQYL.

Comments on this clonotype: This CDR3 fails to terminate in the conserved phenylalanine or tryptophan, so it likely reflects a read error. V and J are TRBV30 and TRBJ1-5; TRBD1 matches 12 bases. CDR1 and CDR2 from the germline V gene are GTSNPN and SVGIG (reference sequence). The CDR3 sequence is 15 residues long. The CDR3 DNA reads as TGTGCCTGGAGAGGTGGGACAGGGGGCAATCAGCCACAGCATTCT. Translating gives CAWRGGTGGNQPQHS.